The entry below describes one T cell receptor (beta chain). Antigen: not known. The method was immunoSEQ multiplex PCR; TCRdb's version includes in-frame clones alone and lacks a portion of them. The table records more than 30,000 clones, around 91% of them present only once. Trimming took 7 bases from V and 9 from J; bases not matched to a gene: 9. Germline assignment: CDR1 ENHRY and CDR2 SYGVKD. CDR3 size: 15 residues. This entry comes from a study of a mutant IDH1 vaccine in newly diagnosed glioma. Study information: The study gave patients eight vaccinations in weeks 1, 3, 5, 7, 11, 15, 19, 23. Standard pretreatment was either radiotherapy, temozolomide, or, for most, radiochemotherapy with temozolomide.

Broader study findings: Of all patients, around 93% showed vaccine-induced immune responses.

Noted time point: week 11, during vaccination. A single vaccine dose contained 300 ug of mutant IDH1 20-mer peptide, and topical imiquimod was used with it. In every donor, the tumor was a new WHO grade 3 or 4 IDH1-mutant, ATRX-lost astrocytoma. This TCR derives from a man aged 18-30 years with glioma. The V call is TRBV10-3, the J call TRBJ2-1, with 13 bases aligning to TRBD2. The material sequenced was PBMCs, taken from a glioma patient whose treatment included an IDH1 peptide vaccine. This chain's CDR3 is CAITGTSGAPSEQFF. The DNA for the CDR3 is TGTGCCATCACCGGGACTAGCGGGGCCCCAAGTGAGCAGTTCTTC.